This T cell receptor (beta chain) was sequenced in a study of blood T cell repertoires in COVID-19. Authors' analysis steps: Estimated nucleated cell counts came from reference gene primer amplification. Produced via immunoSEQ multiplex PCR; TCRdb's table is partial and in-frame only. The V and J calls and clone size come from that table; D and trimming were worked out from the DNA. The sample has 300,000 to 400,000 clones; 88% are singletons. Participants' own reports of clinical history determined their cohort assignment. CDR3 length: 15 amino acids. In germline, CDR1 is SNHLY, CDR2 FYNNEI. Trimming at V came to 4 bases and at J to 1 base, leaving 2 bases not matched to a gene.

The sequence came from a woman in her 30s with acute COVID-19. The source material was PBMCs or T cells enriched from blood (not recorded which). This chain connects TRBV2 to TRBJ2-1; 9 nucleotides align to TRBD2. The CDR3 DNA is TGTGCCAGCAGTGGACTAGCGGATTCCTACAATGAGCAGTTCTTC. It translates to CASSGLADSYNEQFF.